These T cell receptor beta chains were read from a single sample in a study of control samples from healthy donors and cancer patients. Generated by immunoSEQ multiplex PCR, the TCRdb table keeps only in-frame clones and is missing some. The table lists approximately 90,000 clones, 93% of them singletons. Source material: blood. The receptors derive from a woman aged 25 to 45 in good health. Both conserved end residues are part of each CDR3. The D gene is left open where the match is weak. Not every row has a clone size; where given, it reads once, few, many or a size class.

V gene,clone size,CDR3 length,D gene,CDR3 protein
TRBV25-1,NA,14,NA,CASSDQGRGGEQYF
TRBV3-1/TRBV3-2,NA,12,TRBD1,CASNRGGEKLFF
TRBV7-9,once,15,NA,CASSLDLYNTGELFF
TRBV6-4,NA,13,NA,CASRPGSNSPLHF
TRBV9,once,12,NA,CASSEGGSPPHF
TRBV24-1,NA,14,TRBD2,CATSGLAGSGEQFF
TRBV11-3,NA,16,NA,CASSLATGYSGNTIYF
TRBV6-1,NA,14,NA,CASTNLQGNYGYTF
TRBV6-1,NA,17,NA,CASSEAGVGSAKNIQYF
TRBV28,NA,13,NA,CASSSGFGAEAFF
TRBV15,NA,18,NA,CATSRERWGAKPSDTQYF
TRBV12-3/TRBV12-4,NA,13,NA,CASSTRQDYEQYF
TRBV19,NA,17,TRBD2,CASSIGGAGAPYNEQFF
TRBV6-1,NA,13,TRBD1,CASSDTGAGGYTF
TRBV7-9,NA,15,NA,CASSPMASYTDTQYF
TRBV27,NA,14,NA,CASSLSSYNSPLHF
TRBV24-1,NA,14,TRBD1,CATSDFLTGLEQFF
TRBV27,NA,15,TRBD2,CASSSLAGGSREQYF
TRBV7-3,NA,15,TRBD1,CASSLSGQGASGYTF
TRBV6-2/TRBV6-3,NA,17,TRBD1,CASIPQWGTGSSYEQYF
TRBV4-1,NA,15,NA,CASSQSDATNEKLFF
TRBV3-1/TRBV3-2,NA,13,NA,CASSQGENTEAFF
TRBV28,NA,13,NA,CASTSLYTGGYTF
TRBV7-9,once,14,NA,CASSSVRRNTEAFF
TRBV7-8,NA,14,NA,CASSSRRSYNEQFF
TRBV7-9,NA,14,TRBD2,CASSPGLAGYEQFF
TRBV27,NA,15,NA,CASSLFTGPNSPLHF
TRBV3-1/TRBV3-2,NA,18,TRBD2,CASRAYYTSGGITGELFF
TRBV29-1,NA,13,NA,CSAKGQGSYEQYF
TRBV18,NA,15,NA,CASSPGVVGSYEQYF
TRBV7-6,NA,13,TRBD2,CASSLSGLAGQYF